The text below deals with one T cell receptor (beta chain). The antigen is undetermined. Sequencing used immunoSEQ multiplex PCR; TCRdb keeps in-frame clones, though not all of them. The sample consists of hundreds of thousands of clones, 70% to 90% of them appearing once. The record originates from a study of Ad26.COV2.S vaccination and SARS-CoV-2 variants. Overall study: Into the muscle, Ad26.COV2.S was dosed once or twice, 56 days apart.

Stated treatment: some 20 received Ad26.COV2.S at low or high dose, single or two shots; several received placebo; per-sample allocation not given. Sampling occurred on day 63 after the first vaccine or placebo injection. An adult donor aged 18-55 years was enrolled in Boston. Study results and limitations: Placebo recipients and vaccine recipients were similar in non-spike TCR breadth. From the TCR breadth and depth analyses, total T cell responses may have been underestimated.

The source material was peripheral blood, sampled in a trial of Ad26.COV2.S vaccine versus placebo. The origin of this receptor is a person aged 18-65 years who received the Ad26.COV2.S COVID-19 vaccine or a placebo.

The CDR3 nucleotides read TGTGCCTGGAGGCGGACAAATAATTCACCCCTCCACTTT. Its protein product is CAWRRTNNSPLHF. This chain uses TRBV30 with TRBJ1-6; possible D gene TRBD1, 5 bases. The CDR3 has 13 residues. Trimming pared 3 bases from V and 5 bases from J, leaving 8 bases between. Germline V gene data show CDR1 as GTSNPN and CDR2 as SVGIG (reference sequence). Supplemented by reference TRBV30 and TRBJ1-6, the full variable domain reads SQTIHQWPATLVQPVGSPLSLECTVEGTSNPNLYWYRQAAGRGLQLLFYSVGIGQISSEVPQNLSASRPQDRQFILSSKKLLLSDSGFYLCAWRRTNNSPLHFGNGTRLTVT.